This is a list of T cell receptor beta chains from one sample in a study of shared clonotypes between healthy human individuals. Clones were sequenced by immunoSEQ multiplex PCR, and TCRdb holds only the in-frame ones, with some missing. The sample lists 2 million to 3 million clones; around 90% were seen once. The specimen sequenced was naive CD4+ T cells sorted from blood. All receptors come from a man between 18 and 29 years old in good health. CDR3s leave out the opening cysteine and the closing phenylalanine or tryptophan. Not all rows give a size; the values are once, few, many and, for expanded clones, a class.

j_gene,abundance,v_gene,CDR3aa
TRBJ2-6,.,TRBV12-5,ASGLVLVGDSGANVLT
TRBJ2-7,.,TRBV7-2,ASSKNRYYEQY
TRBJ1-6,.,TRBV28,ASSPPPALMVPPLH
TRBJ2-5,.,TRBV30,AWSVWQETQY
TRBJ1-6,.,TRBV11-1,ASSLGQLRTSPLH
TRBJ1-2,.,TRBV27,ASSLDRNYGYT
TRBJ2-7,.,TRBV5-6,ASSFLAGVFNEQY
TRBJ1-6,.,TRBV5-1,ASSSGAHNSPLH
TRBJ2-3,once,TRBV4-2,ASSPGLAVEDTQY
TRBJ2-1,.,TRBV5-1,ASSFQAGGWNEQF
TRBJ1-2,.,TRBV25-1,ASSEPGGRANYGYT
TRBJ2-7,.,TRBV7-3,ASSYMQVPSSYEQY
TRBJ2-2,.,TRBV7-2,ASSLVQGLNTGELF
TRBJ1-3,.,TRBV10-2,ASREAGGRGNTIY
TRBJ1-6,.,TRBV19,ASRPRDSSYNSPLH
TRBJ1-4,few,TRBV9,ASSVEIGDEKLF
TRBJ2-7,.,TRBV6-1,ASSPDDGGEQY
TRBJ2-5,.,TRBV15,ATSRGQSDQETQY
TRBJ1-2,.,TRBV6-5,ASRSTGGMAGYT
TRBJ2-7,.,TRBV5-4,ASSPLKSAEIYEQY
TRBJ2-3,.,TRBV15,ATSREILAGDTQY
TRBJ1-6,.,TRBV5-1,ASSLAAGAKNSPLH